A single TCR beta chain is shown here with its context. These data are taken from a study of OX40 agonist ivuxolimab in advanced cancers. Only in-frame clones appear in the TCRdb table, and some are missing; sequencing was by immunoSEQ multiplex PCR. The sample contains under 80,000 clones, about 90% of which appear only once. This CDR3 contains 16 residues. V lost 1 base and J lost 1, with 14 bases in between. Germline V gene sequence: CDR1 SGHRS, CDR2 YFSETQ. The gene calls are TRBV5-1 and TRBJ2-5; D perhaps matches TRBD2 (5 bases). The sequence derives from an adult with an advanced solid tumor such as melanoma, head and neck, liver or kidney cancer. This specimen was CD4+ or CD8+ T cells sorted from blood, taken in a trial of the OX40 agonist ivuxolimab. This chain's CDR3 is CASSLNGMGSQETQYF. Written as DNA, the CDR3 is TGCGCCAGCAGCTTGAACGGGATGGGTTCCCAAGAGACCCAGTACTTC.